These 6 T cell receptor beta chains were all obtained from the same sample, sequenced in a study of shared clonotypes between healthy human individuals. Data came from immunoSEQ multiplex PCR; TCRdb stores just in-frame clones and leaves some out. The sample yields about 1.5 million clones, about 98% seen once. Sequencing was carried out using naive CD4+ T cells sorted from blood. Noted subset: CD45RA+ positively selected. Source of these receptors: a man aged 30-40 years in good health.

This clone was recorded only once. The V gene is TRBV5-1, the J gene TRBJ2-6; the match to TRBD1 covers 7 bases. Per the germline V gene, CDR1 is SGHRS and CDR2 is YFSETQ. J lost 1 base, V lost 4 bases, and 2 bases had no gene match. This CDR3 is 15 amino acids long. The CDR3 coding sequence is TGCGCCAGCAGCGAACAGGGGTCTGGGGCCAACGTCCTGACTTTC. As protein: CASSEQGSGANVLTF.

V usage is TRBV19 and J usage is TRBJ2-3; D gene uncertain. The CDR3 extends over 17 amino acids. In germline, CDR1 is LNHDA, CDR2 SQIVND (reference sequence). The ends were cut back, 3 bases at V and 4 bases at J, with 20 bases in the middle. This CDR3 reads CASSILDAVSHSDTQYF. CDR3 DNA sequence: TGTGCCAGTAGTATTCTCGACGCAGTGTCACATTCAGATACGCAGTATTTT. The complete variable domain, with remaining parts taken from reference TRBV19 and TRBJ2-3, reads DGGITQSPKYLFRKEGQNVTLSCEQNLNHDAMYWYRQDPGQGLRLIYYSQIVNDFQKGDIAEGYSVSREKKESFPLTVTSAQKNPTAFYLCASSILDAVSHSDTQYFGPGTRLTVL.

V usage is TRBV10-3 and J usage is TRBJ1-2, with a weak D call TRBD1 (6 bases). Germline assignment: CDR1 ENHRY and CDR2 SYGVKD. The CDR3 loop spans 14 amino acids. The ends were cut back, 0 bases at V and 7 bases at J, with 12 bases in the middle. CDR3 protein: CAISESQGLSGYTF. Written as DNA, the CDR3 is TGTGCCATCAGTGAGTCGCAGGGGTTAAGTGGCTACACCTTC.

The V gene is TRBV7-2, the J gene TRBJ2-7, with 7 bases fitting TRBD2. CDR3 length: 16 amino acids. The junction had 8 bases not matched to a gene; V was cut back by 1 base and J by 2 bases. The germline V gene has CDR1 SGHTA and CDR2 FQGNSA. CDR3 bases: TGTGCCAGCAGCTTAGAGGGAGCTAGCGGTACCTACGAGCAGTACTTC. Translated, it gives CASSLEGASGTYEQYF.

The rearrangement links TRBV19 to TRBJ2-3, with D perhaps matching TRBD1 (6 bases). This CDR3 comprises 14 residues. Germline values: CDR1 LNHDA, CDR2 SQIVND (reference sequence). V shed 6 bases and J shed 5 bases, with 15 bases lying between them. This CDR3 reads CASRQTGAGDTQYF. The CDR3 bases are TGTGCCAGTAGGCAGACAGGAGCAGGAGATACGCAGTATTTT.

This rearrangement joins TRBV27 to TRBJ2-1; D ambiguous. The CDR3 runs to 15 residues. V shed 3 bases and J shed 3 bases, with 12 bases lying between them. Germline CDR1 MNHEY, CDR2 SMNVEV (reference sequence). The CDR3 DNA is TGTGCCAGCAGTTTGGACCATAACTACTACAATGAGCAGTTCTTC. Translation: CASSLDHNYYNEQFF.